These 16 T cell receptor beta chains were sequenced from one sample in a study of T cell responses to AZD1222 COVID-19 vaccine. Produced via immunoSEQ multiplex PCR; TCRdb's table is partial and in-frame only. Of more than 95,000 clones in the sample, around 85% were seen once. Sequencing used peripheral blood, obtained 28 days after the second AZD1222 dose. The receptor source for this set is an adult who received the AZD1222 COVID-19 vaccine.

This clone was detected only once. The genes are TRBV5-1 and TRBJ1-2; TRBD1 might be the D (6 bases). The germline V gene encodes CDR1 SGHRS and CDR2 YFSETQ. Deletions cut 3 bases from V and 5 bases from J, with 20 bases between. This CDR3 has 16 residues. CDR3 nucleotide sequence: TGCGCCAGCAGCTCTGAGACAGGAGCGAGGGGTTATGGCTACACCTTC. Its protein is CASSSETGARGYGYTF.

This sequence joins TRBV2 and TRBJ2-1, with TRBD2 identical over 15 bases. V shed 6 bases and J 15 bases; nucleotides not matched to a gene: 3. The CDR3 contains 12 residues. Germline V gives CDR1 SNHLY, CDR2 FYNNEI. The CDR3 loop reads CASSGTSGGRFF. Here the CDR3 DNA reads TGTGCCAGCAGCGGGACTAGCGGGGGGCGGTTCTTC.

This sequence joins TRBV4-3 and TRBJ2-5, with TRBD2 identical over 14 bases. Germline values: CDR1 LGHNA, CDR2 YSLEER. Unmatched junction bases numbered 0, after V lost 1 base and J lost 5 bases. This CDR3 contains 15 residues. The CDR3 DNA sequence: TGCGCCAGCAGCCAAGGACTAGCGGGGGGGGAGACCCAGTACTTC. This translates into CASSQGLAGGETQYF.

The chain couples TRBV4-1 to TRBJ1-4, with D tentatively TRBD1 (5 bases). The CDR3 extends over 15 amino acids. V was trimmed by 4 bases and J by 5 bases, leaving 14 bases between them. CDR1 and CDR2 from the germline V gene are MGHRA and YSYEKL. CDR3 region: CASSPGGALNEKLFF. In nucleotides, the CDR3 is TGCGCCAGCAGCCCTGGCGGGGCCTTAAATGAAAAACTGTTTTTT.

The rearrangement links TRBV3-1 (or the pseudogene TRBV3-2) to TRBJ2-7, with D possibly matching TRBD1 (6 bases). V lost 8 bases to trimming and J lost 5 bases, with 13 bases between them. Germline loops: CDR1 LGHDT, CDR2 YNNKEL (reference sequence). The CDR3 contains 12 residues. In nucleotides, the CDR3 is TGTGCCAGCGCTTCAAGGGGGAACGAGCAGTACTTC. Translating it yields CASASRGNEQYF.

CDR3 protein: CAISESILAGDSDEQFF. CDR3 coding DNA: TGTGCCATCAGTGAGTCGATCCTAGCGGGGGACTCCGATGAGCAGTTCTTC. V is TRBV10-3 and J is TRBJ2-1; 10 bases agree with TRBD2. CDR1 and CDR2 (germline): ENHRY, SYGVKD. J gave up 8 bases and V 0 bases, and 10 bases lay outside the gene matches. The CDR3 is made up of 17 amino acids.

This chain's CDR3 is CASSQDPSDGGYTF. CDR3 bases: TGTGCCAGCAGCCAAGACCCTTCTGACGGTGGCTACACCTTC. V and J are TRBV4-2 and TRBJ1-2; D ambiguous. Trimming stripped 0 bases from V and 7 bases from J, with 12 bases between. The CDR3 contains 14 residues. Germline V CDR1 and CDR2: LGHNA, YNFKEQ.

The J gene is TRBJ2-5, the V gene TRBV12-3 or TRBV12-4; 7 positions agree with TRBD2. V shed 6 bases and J 3 bases; nucleotides not matched to a gene: 4. CDR3 length: 13 amino acids. CDR3 DNA: TGTGCCAGCAGCCAGACTAGCAAAGAGACCCAGTACTTC. Translating it yields CASSQTSKETQYF.

CDR3 coding DNA: TGTGCCAGCAGCCAAGATCGGGATAATCAGCCCCAGCATTTT. Its translation is CASSQDRDNQPQHF. The J gene is TRBJ1-5, the V gene TRBV4-2; the D is unclear. Trimming pared 0 bases from V and 4 bases from J, leaving 7 bases between. Germline V gene lookup returns CDR1 LGHNA and CDR2 YNFKEQ. The CDR3 is 14 amino acids.

The chain has TRBV7-6 and TRBJ2-2, with 10 bases that match TRBD1. The V segment lost 5 bases and the J segment 3 bases; nucleotides outside the gene matches: 9. This CDR3 has 17 amino acids. The germline V gene has CDR1 SGHVS and CDR2 FNYEAQ. The CDR3 sequence is CASSTPKDRGDTGELFF. The CDR3 nucleotides read TGTGCCAGCAGCACCCCTAAGGACAGGGGGGACACCGGGGAGCTGTTTTTT.

This chain uses TRBV11-2 with TRBJ2-1, with D perhaps given as TRBD1 or TRBD2 (7 bases each). V was pared by 5 bases and J by 5 bases, with 22 bases between. Germline lookup yields CDR1 SGHAT and CDR2 FQNNGV. This CDR3 contains 17 residues. As DNA, the CDR3 is TGTGCCAGCAGCGCCAGGGGGGCCAGGGGAGGGGACAATGAGCAGTTCTTC. Translation: CASSARGARGGDNEQFF.

The rearrangement links TRBV5-8 to TRBJ1-1; 7 bases fit TRBD1. V shed 0 bases and J 4 bases; nucleotides not matched to a gene: 6. The length of the CDR3 is 15 residues. From germline, CDR1 is SGHTS and CDR2 YDEGEE. CDR3 residues: CASSLEDRVFTEAFF. CDR3 coding DNA: TGTGCCAGCAGCTTGGAAGACAGGGTGTTCACTGAAGCTTTCTTT.

The rearrangement joins TRBV6-5 to TRBJ1-1; maybe TRBD1 (6 bases). Germline values: CDR1 MNHEY, CDR2 SVGAGI. V was clipped by 6 bases and J by 7 bases, with 21 bases between them. CDR3 length: 15 residues. The CDR3 nucleotides read TGTGCCAGCAGGAGAGGGACACCGAGACTGAATGAAGCTTTCTTT. It is translated as CASRRGTPRLNEAFF.

The chain carries TRBV6-5 and TRBJ1-2; possible D gene TRBD1, 6 bases. There are 13 residues in the CDR3. The ends were cut back, 5 bases at V and 5 bases at J, with 12 bases in the middle. Germline lookup yields CDR1 MNHEY and CDR2 SVGAGI. The CDR3 loop reads CASSPQGTYGYTF. The CDR3 region has the DNA TGTGCCAGCAGTCCTCAGGGGACATATGGCTACACCTTC.

The chain carries TRBV7-2 and TRBJ2-7; the D is unclear. The V and J ends lost 4 bases and 0 bases respectively, with 13 bases between them. There are 15 residues in the CDR3. Per germline, CDR1 SGHTA and CDR2 FQGNSA. CDR3 residues: CASSYGAESSYEQYF. The DNA of the CDR3 is TGTGCCAGCAGCTACGGCGCGGAAAGCTCCTACGAGCAGTACTTC.

The chain couples TRBV6-1 to TRBJ1-5, with a weak D call TRBD1 (5 bases). The germline gives CDR1 MNHNS, CDR2 SASEGT. The V end lost 2 bases, the J end lost 3 bases, and 11 bases lay between the germline ends. The CDR3 runs to 15 residues. The CDR3 region has the DNA TGTGCCAGCAGTGAACGAGGGGTCCCCAATCAGCCCCAGCATTTT. Translating gives CASSERGVPNQPQHF.